The 24 T cell receptor beta chains listed next were all sequenced from one sample in a study of blood T cell repertoires in COVID-19. Profiled with immunoSEQ multiplex PCR; TCRdb holds only in-frame clones, not every one. The table records fewer than 350,000 clones, around nine tenths of them present only once. The material sequenced was PBMCs or T cells enriched from blood (not recorded which). Every receptor here comes from a woman aged 40 to 50 who had recovered from COVID-19.

The J gene is TRBJ2-1, the V gene TRBV10-3, with TRBD2 identical over 10 bases. J was trimmed by 8 bases and V by 10 bases; bases with no gene match: 14. Germline values: CDR1 ENHRY, CDR2 SYGVKD. The CDR3 has 15 residues. CDR3 DNA sequence: TGTGCCAGCAGCACACCGGGACTAGCGAGGGATGAGCAGTTCTTC. This sequence encodes CASSTPGLARDEQFF.

The V call is TRBV9, the J call TRBJ1-1; TRBD1 is a possible D gene (5 bases). Germline CDR1 SGDLS, CDR2 YYNGEE. The V end lost 4 bases, the J end lost 2 bases, and 15 bases lay between the germline ends. The CDR3 consists of 15 residues. CDR3 DNA: TGTGCCAGCAGCCTCGCGCGGGACGTAAACACTGAAGCTTTCTTT. Its protein is CASSLARDVNTEAFF.

This sequence joins TRBV7-3 and TRBJ2-2; TRBD2 is a possible D gene (6 bases). The germline V gene encodes CDR1 SGHTA and CDR2 FQGTGA. The CDR3 runs to 15 residues. The V gene lost 1 base and the J gene lost 5 bases, with 11 bases spanning the gap. The DNA for the CDR3 is TGTGCCAGCAGCTTAAACCCGGGGGTGACCGGGGAGCTGTTTTTT. It specifies CASSLNPGVTGELFF.

The chain recombines TRBV10-3 with TRBJ2-3; 9 bases line up with TRBD1. V was clipped by 0 bases and J by 4 bases; unmatched bases: 5. This CDR3 contains 16 residues. Germline CDR1 ENHRY, CDR2 SYGVKD. This CDR3 reads CAISESPGQGADTQYF. In DNA form, the CDR3 reads TGTGCCATCAGTGAGTCTCCGGGACAGGGCGCAGATACGCAGTATTTT.

The chain couples TRBV6-5 to TRBJ1-2; D perhaps matches TRBD1 (5 bases). The germline gives CDR1 MNHEY, CDR2 SVGAGI. The CDR3 covers 15 residues. V was shortened by 4 bases and J by 0 bases, with 12 bases between the two germline ends. The CDR3 bases are TGTGCCAGCAGTTCCTACGGGGGGGCTAACTATGGCTACACCTTC. Translating it yields CASSSYGGANYGYTF.

The chain couples TRBV7-2 to TRBJ1-2, with no clear D. V dropped 5 bases and J dropped 5 bases, with 15 bases sitting between them. This CDR3 comprises 14 residues. Germline CDR1 and CDR2: SGHTA and FQGNSA. CDR3 in DNA: TGTGCCAGCAGCCCCACCAGTCAGGTTTATGGCTACACCTTC. Translated: CASSPTSQVYGYTF.

Turning to this clone: The sample carries other DNA sequences with the same CDR3. The V gene is TRBV5-1, the J gene TRBJ2-3; TRBD1 is a possible D gene (6 bases). The germline gives CDR1 SGHRS, CDR2 YFSETQ. The CDR3 has 15 amino acids. V lost 0 bases, J lost 2 bases, and 10 bases lay in between. The CDR3 sequence is CASSLVGGLTDTQYF. In nucleotides, the CDR3 is TGCGCCAGCAGCTTGGTTGGGGGCCTCACAGATACGCAGTATTTT.

The rearrangement joins TRBV9 to TRBJ2-1, with no clear D. The CDR3 is 15 residues long. Germline-derived CDR1 and CDR2 are SGDLS and YYNGEE. Trimming removed 0 bases at V and 10 bases at J, with 17 bases between. CDR3 sequence (DNA): TGTGCCAGCAGCGTAGGCGGAGTTCCAATGATAGAGCAGTTCTTC. Its translation is CASSVGGVPMIEQFF.

The V and J genes are TRBV4-1 and TRBJ2-1, with D unclear. V was cut by 0 bases and J by 9 bases, with 9 bases left in between. CDR1 MGHRA and CDR2 YSYEKL come from the germline V gene. This CDR3 has 13 amino acids. CDR3 in DNA: TGCGCCAGCAGCCAAGACCTGACGGGTGAGCAGTTCTTC. Translated, it gives CASSQDLTGEQFF.

V is TRBV7-2 and J is TRBJ1-5; D not resolved. Trimming pared 5 bases from V and 0 bases from J, leaving 5 bases between. The germline CDR1 and CDR2 sequences are SGHTA and FQGNSA. The CDR3 runs to 13 residues. The chain's CDR3 is CASSTDSNQPQHF. For the CDR3, the DNA is TGTGCCAGCAGCACAGATAGCAATCAGCCCCAGCATTTT.

This clone occurred once. The chain joins TRBV11-3 to TRBJ2-1, with 10 bases that match TRBD2. Trimming at V came to 0 bases and at J to 9 bases, leaving 8 bases not matched to a gene. The CDR3 runs 16 residues. Germline V gene lookup returns CDR1 SGHNT and CDR2 YENEEA. The CDR3 here is CASSLDASGSFGEQFF. The CDR3 DNA is TGTGCCAGCAGCTTAGATGCTAGCGGGAGTTTCGGTGAGCAGTTCTTC.

V is TRBV4-1 and J is TRBJ2-7; no clear D. Trimming shortened V by 2 bases and J by 0 bases, and 5 bases separated the two germline ends. This CDR3 is built from 13 residues. Germline lookup yields CDR1 MGHRA and CDR2 YSYEKL. The CDR3 spells CASSQQLSYEQYF. In DNA, the CDR3 is TGCGCCAGCAGCCAACAACTCTCCTACGAGCAGTACTTC.

The CDR3 spells CASSADRARGKNIQYF. For the CDR3, the DNA is TGTGCCAGCAGCGCCGACAGGGCGAGGGGCAAAAACATTCAGTACTTC. The chain carries TRBV5-8 and TRBJ2-4; 7 bases fit TRBD1. V shed 4 bases and J 3 bases; nucleotides not matched to a gene: 10. The CDR3 contains 16 residues. In germline, CDR1 is SGHTS, CDR2 YDEGEE.

The J gene is TRBJ2-1, the V gene TRBV9; D might be TRBD1 (6 bases). Germline V gene data show CDR1 as SGDLS and CDR2 as YYNGEE. This CDR3 region has 12 residues. The V gene lost 3 bases and the J gene lost 8 bases, with 9 bases spanning the gap. The CDR3 is CASSAQGYEQFF. CDR3 bases: TGTGCCAGCAGCGCACAGGGTTATGAGCAGTTCTTC.

The CDR3 sequence: CASSLSPGITGYTF. The DNA for the CDR3 is TGTGCCAGCAGCCTAAGCCCGGGTATCACTGGCTACACCTTC. The chain recombines TRBV14 with TRBJ1-2; D unresolved. This CDR3 region has 14 residues. V lost 4 bases, J lost 7 bases, and 16 bases lay in between. Germline CDR1 reads SGHDN; CDR2 reads FVKESK.

In the case of this clone: The same CDR3 is also encoded by other DNA sequences in this sample. The CDR3 sequence is CSVVQGNYGYTF. As DNA, the CDR3 is TGCAGCGTTGTCCAGGGGAACTATGGCTACACCTTC. The chain uses TRBV29-1 and TRBJ1-2, with D maybe TRBD1 (6 bases). The length of the CDR3 is 12 residues. Germline V gene sequence: CDR1 SQVTM, CDR2 ANQGSEA. Deletions cut 4 bases from V and 2 bases from J, with 8 bases between.

This chain connects TRBV7-2 to TRBJ2-1, with 10 bases that match TRBD2. Per germline, CDR1 SGHTA and CDR2 FQGNSA. The CDR3 totals 15 residues. J gave up 8 bases and V 5 bases, and 9 bases lay outside the gene matches. The CDR3 region is CASSPYLAGAYEQFF. CDR3 in DNA: TGTGCCAGCAGCCCCTACCTAGCGGGAGCCTATGAGCAGTTCTTC.

This chain connects TRBV3-1 (or the pseudogene TRBV3-2) to TRBJ2-7; possibly TRBD2 for D (6 bases). The V gene's germline CDR1 is LGHDT and CDR2 YNNKEL (reference sequence). The CDR3 is 13 amino acids. V was pared by 3 bases and J by 5 bases, with 11 bases between. As DNA, the CDR3 is TGTGCCAGCAGCCAGGGACTCAGTCACGAGCAGTACTTC. Its translation is CASSQGLSHEQYF.

V and J are TRBV5-1 and TRBJ2-3; weak D call: TRBD1 (6 bases). The V end was cut by 7 bases, the J end by 0 bases, with 18 bases between. The CDR3 is 16 residues long. CDR1 and CDR2 (germline): SGHRS, YFSETQ. CDR3: CASCLGQQTSTDTQYF. In DNA form, the CDR3 reads TGCGCCAGCTGCCTCGGACAGCAAACTAGCACAGATACGCAGTATTTT.

The V gene is TRBV6-5, the J gene TRBJ1-6; unclear D gene. Germline CDR1 MNHEY, CDR2 SVGAGI. V dropped 0 bases and J dropped 3 bases, with 6 bases sitting between them. This CDR3 has 15 amino acids. In nucleotides, the CDR3 is TGTGCCAGCAGTTACTCGAACAGCTATAATTCACCCCTCCACTTT. Residues: CASSYSNSYNSPLHF.

V is TRBV27 and J is TRBJ2-7, with D possibly matching TRBD2 (6 bases). This CDR3 has 14 amino acids. Germline V CDR1 and CDR2: MNHEY, SMNVEV (reference sequence). V lost 6 bases and J lost 5, with 17 bases in between. CDR3 in amino acids: CASRRRGIRNEQYF. CDR3 DNA sequence: TGTGCCAGCAGGCGGAGGGGCATAAGAAACGAGCAGTACTTC.

For this clone: Other nucleotide sequences in the sample specify the same CDR3. For the CDR3, the DNA is TGCGCCAGCAGCTTGGCAGGGTATTCACCCCTCCACTTT. Protein: CASSLAGYSPLHF. The V gene is TRBV5-1, the J gene TRBJ1-6; D perhaps matches TRBD1 (5 bases). This CDR3 comprises 13 residues. Germline V gives CDR1 SGHRS, CDR2 YFSETQ. Trimming shortened V by 0 bases and J by 8 bases, and 6 bases separated the two germline ends.

The rearrangement links TRBV28 to TRBJ2-1; TRBD2 aligns across 9 bases. From germline, CDR1 is MDHEN and CDR2 SYDVKM. The CDR3 runs 15 residues. Losses at the gene ends were 3 bases for V and 3 bases for J; bases not matched to a gene: 3. CDR3 amino acids: CASSLPSGNYNEQFF. CDR3 DNA sequence: TGTGCCAGCAGTTTGCCTAGCGGGAACTACAATGAGCAGTTCTTC.

The chain employs TRBV2 and TRBJ2-7, with 14 positions matching TRBD2. The CDR3 totals 15 residues. Germline loops: CDR1 SNHLY, CDR2 FYNNEI. The J segment lost 2 bases and the V segment lost 6 bases, leaving 3 bases of the junction unmatched. CDR3 in amino acids: CASSLGLAGAYEQYF. The CDR3 DNA is TGTGCCAGCAGCCTGGGACTAGCGGGAGCCTACGAGCAGTACTTC. The whole variable domain, filled in from reference TRBV2 and TRBJ2-7, reads EPEVTQTPSHQVTQMGQEVILRCVPISNHLYFYWYRQILGQKVEFLVSFYNNEISEKSEIFDDQFSVERPDGSNFTLKIRSTKLEDSAMYFCASSLGLAGAYEQYFGPGTRLTVT.